These 25 T cell receptor beta chains were sequenced from one sample in a study of regulatory T cells in long-lasting Graves disease (dated by TCRdb to the early 2020s). Library generation was performed with multiplex PCR. The data were produced on an Illumina HiSeq 4000. CDR3 regions were amplified by Arm-PCR with iRepertoire HTBI primers to construct TCR beta libraries. The public reads were reanalyzed by TCRdb: fastp trimming at Q25, MiXCR alignment, in-frame beta chains only. Here each entry gathers all rows of one CDR3 protein and keeps the most common genes and DNA. Across this sample there are 400,000 to 500,000 distinct CDR3 sequences, with more than 20% seen only once. The ten biggest clones cover roughly 8% of the sample. Read against the paper, the sample's time point label means: persistent/refractory GD, antithyroid drugs over 5 years with positive TRAb. For both TCR sequencing and RNA sequencing, RNA was extracted from PBMCs in TRIzol.

This specimen was peripheral blood mononuclear cells (PBMCs), taken when the disease was refractory, from a patient treated with antithyroid drugs. The receptors shown here come from a female donor with Graves disease.

This clonotype was seen only a few times. The genes are TRBV19 and TRBJ1-2; TRBD1 matches 10 bases. J lost 2 bases, V lost 9 bases, and 12 bases had no gene match. In germline, CDR1 is LNHDA, CDR2 SQIVND (reference sequence). This CDR3 comprises 16 residues. CDR3 sequence: CASFPGQGHLNYGYTF. In nucleotides, the CDR3 is TGTGCCAGCTTCCCGGGACAGGGGCATCTGAACTATGGCTACACCTTC.

There are many counts of this clonotype. V and J are TRBV6-2 or TRBV6-3 and TRBJ2-7, with D unresolved. Germline V gene lookup returns CDR1 MNHEY and CDR2 SVGEGT. CDR3 length: 15 residues. Trimming took 4 bases from V and 0 from J, leaving 13 bases between them. DNA of the CDR3: TGTGCCAGCAGTTCCGTAGACTTCAACTCCTACGAGCAGTACTTC. This codes for CASSSVDFNSYEQYF.

This clonotype was seen just once. A read error is possible here, since a much larger clone lies one base away. The conserved closing phenylalanine or tryptophan is absent in this CDR3, likely reflecting a read error. V usage is TRBV6-1 and J usage is TRBJ1-5, with D possibly matching TRBD1 (6 bases). Germline V gene lookup returns CDR1 MNHNS and CDR2 SASEGT. This CDR3 has 15 residues. Trimming took 6 bases from V and 3 from J, leaving 15 bases between them. CDR3 residues: CASSLDRPLNQPQHL. CDR3 in DNA: TGTGCCAGCAGCCTCGACAGGCCCCTCAATCAGCCCCAGCATCTT.

The V and J genes are TRBV2 and TRBJ2-1, with D possibly TRBD1 on 5 matching bases. CDR1 is SNHLY, CDR2 FYNNEI, per germline. The CDR3 sequence is 11 residues long. V lost 2 bases, J lost 14 bases, and 10 bases lay in between. The chain's CDR3 is CASSEWTRKFF. In nucleotides, the CDR3 is TGTGCCAGCAGTGAATGGACAAGGAAGTTCTTC.

This clonotype appeared many times. The chain carries TRBV13 and TRBJ1-6; TRBD1 matches 10 bases. Germline CDR1 reads PRHDT; CDR2 reads FYEKMQ (reference sequence). V lost 5 bases to trimming and J lost 8 bases; unmatched junction nucleotides: 6. The length of the CDR3 is 15 residues. In DNA, the CDR3 is TGTGCCAGCAGCAGAGGGGACAGGGGTGATTCACCCCTCCACTTT. Protein: CASSRGDRGDSPLHF.

The chain uses TRBV5-8 and TRBJ2-7; a possible D gene is TRBD2 (6 bases). V lost 2 bases and J 4 bases, leaving 13 bases between the germline ends. Germline CDR1 SGHTS, CDR2 YDEGEE. The length of the CDR3 is 14 residues. CDR3 sequence (DNA): TGTGCCAGCAGCTTCCCCCCGACTAGTTACGAGCAGTACTTC. Translating gives CASSFPPTSYEQYF.

The chain combines TRBV12-5 with TRBJ2-1; TRBD2 agrees at 7 bases. V lost 0 bases to trimming and J lost 1 base; unmatched junction nucleotides: 12. This CDR3 has 19 residues. Germline CDR1 is LGHNT and CDR2 is FRNRAP. CDR3: CASGLVRRAGATSYNEQFF. The CDR3 DNA follows: TGTGCTAGTGGTTTGGTACGACGGGCGGGAGCTACTTCCTACAATGAGCAGTTCTTC.

Here the CDR3 DNA reads TGTGCCAGCAGTTTTAACCGGGACAGGAACTACGAGCAGTACTTC. Its protein product is CASSFNRDRNYEQYF. The chain uses TRBV12-3 or TRBV12-4 and TRBJ2-7; 8 nucleotides align to TRBD1. The CDR3 is 15 amino acids. V trimming: 3 bases; J trimming: 3 bases; junction bases outside the gene matches: 7.

The DNA of the CDR3 is TGTGCCACCACACGTAGCGGGAGCAATGAGCAGTTCTTC. The encoded protein is CATTRSGSNEQFF. This chain connects TRBV27 to TRBJ2-1; TRBD2 agrees at 9 bases. From germline, CDR1 is MNHEY and CDR2 SMNVEV (reference sequence). V shed 10 bases, J shed 6 bases, and the junction held 7 bases outside the gene matches. There are 13 residues in the CDR3.

This sequence joins TRBV5-1 and TRBJ1-1; no clear D gene. Germline-derived CDR1 and CDR2 are SGHRS and YFSETQ. Between the trimmed V and J ends, which lost 0 bases and 0 bases, there was a span of 12 bases. The CDR3 is made up of 16 amino acids. Written as DNA, the CDR3 is TGCGCCAGCAGCTTGGAGGGCGGGCTCATGAACACTGAAGCTTTCTTT. Translating gives CASSLEGGLMNTEAFF.

This clonotype was recorded at least ten times. This chain links TRBV11-2 with TRBJ2-7; TRBD1 matches 9 bases. The CDR3 runs to 15 residues. Germline-derived CDR1 and CDR2 are SGHAT and FQNNGV. J was trimmed by 7 bases and V by 5 bases; bases with no gene match: 12. The CDR3 region is CASSPPPGQGGEQYF. CDR3 nucleotides: TGTGCCAGCAGCCCCCCTCCGGGACAGGGCGGTGAGCAGTACTTC.

Many counts were recorded for this clonotype. V gene TRBV2 combines with J gene TRBJ1-5; D gene unclear. CDR3 length equals 14 residues. Germline CDR1 SNHLY, CDR2 FYNNEI. V was pared by 4 bases and J by 0 bases, with 7 bases between. This CDR3 is CASSGLNSNQPQHF. The CDR3, as DNA: TGTGCCAGCAGTGGGCTAAATAGCAATCAGCCCCAGCATTTT.

This clonotype was observed a few times. V and J are TRBV11-2 and TRBJ2-7; perhaps TRBD1 as D (6 bases). There are 15 residues in the CDR3. V was trimmed by 0 bases and J by 0 bases, leaving 9 bases between them. CDR1 and CDR2 (germline): SGHAT, FQNNGV. The CDR3 DNA reads as TGTGCCAGCAGCTTAGATTACAGGGCCTCCTACGAGCAGTACTTC. Encoded protein: CASSLDYRASYEQYF.

This clonotype came up many times. The chain links TRBV7-8 to TRBJ2-1; D perhaps matches TRBD1 (5 bases). Trimming removed 0 bases from V and 2 bases from J, with 11 bases in between. The CDR3 runs to 16 residues. Germline loops: CDR1 SGHVS, CDR2 FQNEAQ. The CDR3 reads CASSLAGRAAYNEQFF. The CDR3 DNA reads TGTGCCAGCAGCTTAGCGGGCAGGGCGGCCTACAATGAGCAGTTCTTC.

This clonotype has just a few counts. The chain carries TRBV7-2 and TRBJ1-6, with a weak D call TRBD1 (5 bases). Trimming removed 0 bases from V and 12 bases from J, with 15 bases in between. Germline loops: CDR1 SGHTA, CDR2 FQGNSA. CDR3 size: 15 residues. CDR3 sequence reads: CASSLAAGNLQPLHF. Written as DNA, the CDR3 is TGTGCCAGCAGCTTAGCGGCAGGGAACTTACAACCCCTCCACTTT.

This clonotype was detected ten times or more. In DNA, the CDR3 is TGTGCCAGCAGCTCGTTCGGGACATTCACTGAAGCTTTCTTT. Its protein is CASSSFGTFTEAFF. This sequence joins TRBV7-9 and TRBJ1-1; tentative D call: TRBD1 (6 bases). CDR1 and CDR2 from the germline V gene are SEHNR and FQNEAQ (reference sequence). The CDR3 is 14 residues long. Between the trimmed V and J ends, which lost 4 bases and 4 bases, there was a span of 13 bases.

This clonotype was counted a few times. The CDR3 sequence is CSAPIVGRVFRNSPLHF. In nucleotides, the CDR3 is TGCAGTGCTCCCATTGTCGGCAGGGTCTTTAGGAATTCACCCCTCCACTTT. This chain uses TRBV20-1 with TRBJ1-6; D is possibly TRBD1 (5 bases). In germline, CDR1 is DFQATT, CDR2 SNEGSKA (reference sequence). There are 17 residues in the CDR3. Trimming stripped 5 bases from V and 7 bases from J, with 24 bases between.

This clonotype was detected many times. Written as DNA, the CDR3 is TGTGCCAGCAGTTACGAACTGAGACAGTCGGCCGAGCAGTACTTC. Protein: CASSYELRQSAEQYF. The rearrangement joins TRBV6-5 to TRBJ2-7, with D perhaps matching TRBD1 (5 bases). Germline CDR1 is MNHEY and CDR2 is SVGAGI. This CDR3 is 15 amino acids long. V lost 2 bases and J 6 bases, leaving 17 bases between the germline ends.

This sequence joins TRBV5-1 and TRBJ2-1; D remains ambiguous. V gave up 4 bases and J gave up 4 bases, with 6 bases separating them. In germline, CDR1 is SGHRS, CDR2 YFSETQ. The CDR3 contains 12 residues. The DNA of the CDR3 is TGCGCCAGCAGCGTGCATTACAATGAGCAGTTCTTC. Its protein product is CASSVHYNEQFF. The complete variable domain, with remaining parts taken from reference TRBV5-1 and TRBJ2-1, reads KAGVTQTPRYLIKTRGQQVTLSCSPISGHRSVSWYQQTPGQGLQFLFEYFSETQRNKGNFPGRFSGRQFSNSRSEMNVSTLELGDSALYLCASSVHYNEQFFGPGTRLTVL.

This clonotype has just a few counts. The chain couples TRBV20-1 to TRBJ1-1; 7 bases map to TRBD1. The CDR3 consists of 13 residues. The junction had 8 bases not matched to a gene; V was cut back by 5 bases and J by 5 bases. The germline V gene encodes CDR1 DFQATT and CDR2 SNEGSKA (reference sequence). CDR3 sequence reads: CSAATGLFTEAFF. The CDR3 region has the DNA TGCAGTGCTGCGACAGGGTTGTTTACTGAAGCTTTCTTT.

This clonotype was picked up many times. The chain joins TRBV28 to TRBJ2-7; 7 positions match TRBD1. The length of the CDR3 is 14 residues. Germline V gene sequence: CDR1 MDHEN, CDR2 SYDVKM. The V and J ends lost 7 bases and 3 bases, in that order; junction bases with no gene match: 9. DNA for the CDR3: TGTGCCAGCACCACACCGGGACAGAACTACGAGCAGTACTTC. This encodes CASTTPGQNYEQYF.

There are many counts of this clonotype. The rearrangement uses TRBV2 and TRBJ1-4; D may be TRBD1 (6 bases). Between the trimmed V and J ends, which lost 11 bases and 14 bases, there was a span of 24 bases. From germline, CDR1 is SNHLY and CDR2 FYNNEI. The CDR3 covers 13 residues. CDR3 in amino acids: CAVGGQGQKRLFF. The DNA of the CDR3 is TGTGCCGTCGGGGGGCAGGGACAAAAACGGCTGTTTTTT.

The table lists this clonotype with many counts. CDR3 region: CASSQALFRYGYTF. The DNA for the CDR3 is TGTGCCAGCAGCCAGGCCCTTTTCCGCTATGGCTACACCTTC. The chain links TRBV6-1 to TRBJ1-2; no reliable D call. V lost 6 bases and J lost 4, with 15 bases in between. There are 14 residues in the CDR3. The germline V gene encodes CDR1 MNHNS and CDR2 SASEGT.

The chain combines TRBV7-8 with TRBJ2-1; 11 bases agree with TRBD1. V shed 4 bases and J 2 bases; nucleotides not matched to a gene: 1. The CDR3 loop spans 15 amino acids. Looked up from germline, CDR1 is SGHVS and CDR2 is FQNEAQ. CDR3 sequence: CASSWDRGAYNEQFF. DNA of the CDR3: TGTGCCAGCAGCTGGGACAGGGGGGCCTACAATGAGCAGTTCTTC.

Many counts were recorded for this clonotype. V and J are TRBV28 and TRBJ1-5; D is possibly TRBD1 (5 bases). V was clipped by 6 bases and J by 0 bases, with 12 bases between them. Germline CDR1 and CDR2: MDHEN and SYDVKM. This CDR3 is 15 amino acids long. The CDR3 sequence is CASSQDKYSNQPQHF. For the CDR3, the DNA is TGTGCCAGCAGCCAGGACAAATATAGCAATCAGCCCCAGCATTTT.